A single sample gave rise to the 24 T cell receptor beta chains below, sequenced in a study of T cell repertoires in ileal Crohn's disease. Profiling relied on immunoSEQ multiplex PCR, and the TCRdb table lists in-frame clones only, not all of them. The sample lists more than 50,000 clones; about 89% were seen once. Time point: neoterminal ileum biopsy at postoperative endoscopy, about 6 months after surgery. The material sequenced was ileal tissue. Receptors were obtained from an adult with Crohn's disease.

This sequence joins TRBV19 and TRBJ2-2; unclear D gene. Germline CDR1 is LNHDA and CDR2 is SQIVND (reference sequence). The CDR3 sequence is 13 residues long. The germline V and J ends were trimmed by 3 bases and 6 bases, with 8 bases remaining between them. The CDR3 DNA reads TGTGCCAGTAGTATTGCGCTTTCCGGGGAGCTGTTTTTT. Translating it yields CASSIALSGELFF.

The rearrangement joins TRBV7-3 to TRBJ2-7; maybe TRBD1 (7 bases). The CDR3 covers 21 residues. Between the trimmed V and J ends, which lost 1 base and 2 bases, there was a span of 30 bases. Germline V gene sequence: CDR1 SGHTA, CDR2 FQGTGA. CDR3 loop: CASSLNLTGQDRDWCPYEQYF. CDR3 sequence (DNA): TGTGCCAGCAGCTTAAATCTCACGGGACAAGACAGGGACTGGTGTCCCTACGAGCAGTACTTC. The complete variable domain, with remaining parts taken from reference TRBV7-3 and TRBJ2-7, reads GAGVSQTPSNKVTEKGKYVELRCDPISGHTALYWYRQSLGQGPEFLIYFQGTGAADDSGLPNDRFFAVRPEGSVSTLKIQRTERGDSAVYLCASSLNLTGQDRDWCPYEQYFGPGTRLTVT.

V and J are TRBV5-1 and TRBJ2-1; 7 nucleotides agree with TRBD2. V lost 5 bases, J lost 7 bases, and 9 bases stayed unmatched. CDR1 and CDR2 (germline): SGHRS, YFSETQ. The CDR3 contains 14 residues. This CDR3 reads CASSRGDLGNEQFF. DNA for the CDR3: TGCGCCAGCAGTCGGGGGGACCTTGGGAATGAGCAGTTCTTC.

This chain links TRBV19 with TRBJ1-1; no clear D. Germline CDR1 is LNHDA and CDR2 is SQIVND (reference sequence). V lost 5 bases and J 5 bases, leaving 15 bases between the germline ends. CDR3 length: 14 amino acids. The CDR3 coding sequence is TGTGCCAGTAGTCCCCCATATAGGGAGACTGAAGCTTTCTTT. It codes for CASSPPYRETEAFF. The full variable domain, with the rest looked up from reference TRBV19 and TRBJ1-1, is DGGITQSPKYLFRKEGQNVTLSCEQNLNHDAMYWYRQDPGQGLRLIYYSQIVNDFQKGDIAEGYSVSREKKESFPLTVTSAQKNPTAFYLCASSPPYRETEAFFGQGTRLTVV.

The chain is built from TRBV4-1 and TRBJ1-6; the D gene is possibly TRBD1 (5 bases). V was trimmed by 1 base and J by 0 bases, leaving 7 bases between them. The CDR3 is 16 amino acids. Germline CDR1 reads MGHRA; CDR2 reads YSYEKL. DNA for the CDR3: TGCGCCAGCAGCCAAGGGGGGGGCTCCTATAATTCACCCCTCCACTTT. Translation gives CASSQGGGSYNSPLHF.

The rearrangement links TRBV29-1 to TRBJ2-3; D not resolved. The CDR3 extends over 14 amino acids. V lost 5 bases and J lost 2, with 14 bases in between. The germline V gene has CDR1 SQVTM and CDR2 ANQGSEA. CDR3 loop: CSVPLRLLTDTQYF. In DNA, the CDR3 is TGCAGCGTTCCGTTGCGGCTCCTCACAGATACGCAGTATTTT.

CDR3 sequence reads: CASSLAVMGTSVYSGELFF. The CDR3, as DNA: TGCGCCAGCAGCTTGGCCGTGATGGGGACTAGCGTTTATTCCGGGGAGCTGTTTTTT. J is TRBJ2-2 and V is TRBV5-1, with 10 bases aligning to TRBD2. The J segment lost 6 bases and the V segment lost 0 bases, leaving 14 bases of the junction unmatched. The CDR3 has 19 residues. From germline, CDR1 is SGHRS and CDR2 YFSETQ.

The V and J genes are TRBV6-5 and TRBJ2-3, with D perhaps matching TRBD2 (6 bases). Germline CDR1 and CDR2: MNHEY and SVGAGI. This CDR3 has 14 amino acids. V shed 6 bases and J shed 4 bases, with 14 bases lying between them. CDR3 DNA: TGTGCCAGCAGCCCCGGGACTGCTGCAGATACGCAGTATTTT. It is translated as CASSPGTAADTQYF.

This chain links TRBV5-6 with TRBJ1-2; 10 nucleotides line up with TRBD1. The germline gives CDR1 SGHDT, CDR2 YYEEEE. CDR3 length: 16 residues. J was trimmed by 7 bases and V by 1 base; bases with no gene match: 10. CDR3 sequence reads: CASSLYRDRGPFGYTF. CDR3 DNA: TGTGCCAGCAGCTTGTATCGCGACAGGGGGCCTTTTGGCTACACCTTC.

The rearrangement joins TRBV7-3 to TRBJ2-3; 10 bases match TRBD2. V gave up 4 bases and J gave up 4 bases; unmatched junction bases: 2. Germline assignment: CDR1 SGHTA and CDR2 FQGTGA. This CDR3 has 14 amino acids. CDR3 nucleotide sequence: TGTGCCAGCAGCTCTAGCGGGAGTGCAGATACGCAGTATTTT. As protein: CASSSSGSADTQYF.

This rearrangement joins TRBV15 to TRBJ1-4; TRBD1 might be the D (5 bases). Germline CDR1 is LNHNV and CDR2 is YYDKDF (reference sequence). The CDR3 is 16 amino acids. V was cut by 0 bases and J by 0 bases, with 8 bases left in between. The CDR3 nucleotides are TGTGCCACCAGCAGAGATGGGGGGGCAACTAATGAAAAACTGTTTTTT. Its protein product is CATSRDGGATNEKLFF.

This rearrangement joins TRBV12-5 to TRBJ1-4, with a possible D match to TRBD1 (6 bases). The V gene's germline CDR1 is LGHNT and CDR2 FRNRAP. Trimming cost V 5 bases and J 7 bases, with 14 bases left between them. The CDR3 is made up of 14 amino acids. CDR3 in DNA: TGTGCTAGTGGTCCCCCCCTGGGGGCTGAAAAACTGTTTTTT. This codes for CASGPPLGAEKLFF.

This clone was observed once. V and J are TRBV23-1 and TRBJ2-2, with 8 positions matching TRBD1. TRBV23-1 is labeled an ORF, and its function is uncertain. Trimming removed 9 bases from V and 5 bases from J; junction bases left unmatched: 20. The CDR3 sequence is 18 residues long. The CDR3 DNA is TGCGCCAGGATCGGGGATCCAGACAGGGGACGTAAGACCGGGGAGCTGTTTTTT. Translating gives CARIGDPDRGRKTGELFF.

This chain connects TRBV5-1 to TRBJ1-1, with 10 bases fitting TRBD1. Germline values: CDR1 SGHRS, CDR2 YFSETQ. The ends lost 3 bases at V and 7 bases at J; junction bases unmatched: 9. This CDR3 has 15 residues. CDR3 nucleotides: TGCGCCAGCAGCTCCATTCCGGGACAGGGGAGTGAAGCTTTCTTT. Residues: CASSSIPGQGSEAFF.

In this sample, this clone turned up once. The chain recombines TRBV5-4 with TRBJ2-5; possibly TRBD1 for D (5 bases). CDR1 SGHNT and CDR2 YYREEE come from the germline V gene (reference sequence). This CDR3 comprises 13 residues. The V end lost 7 bases, the J end lost 2 bases, and 12 bases lay between the germline ends. CDR3 in DNA: TGTGCCAGCTGGAGACAGCAACAAGAGACCCAGTACTTC. Translating gives CASWRQQQETQYF.

The gene calls are TRBV9 and TRBJ1-2; 8 positions match TRBD1. This CDR3 is 15 amino acids long. Losses at the gene ends were 3 bases for V and 8 bases for J; bases not matched to a gene: 12. Per the germline V gene, CDR1 is SGDLS and CDR2 is YYNGEE. CDR3 sequence: CASSDRTGRGEGYTF. CDR3 DNA sequence: TGTGCCAGCAGCGACCGGACAGGGCGAGGTGAGGGCTACACCTTC.

The chain employs TRBV19 and TRBJ2-1; D is unclear. The CDR3 is 14 residues long. Germline CDR1 is LNHDA and CDR2 is SQIVND (reference sequence). Trimming shortened V by 6 bases and J by 10 bases, and 19 bases separated the two germline ends. The CDR3 DNA follows: TGTGCCAGTAGACATATTTTGGCCGCGGAGGAGCAGTTCTTC. Protein sequence: CASRHILAAEEQFF.

The chain recombines TRBV5-4 with TRBJ2-5; 7 bases agree with TRBD2. With 5 bases clipped from V and 0 bases from J, the junction kept 1 base outside the gene matches. The CDR3 sequence is 13 residues long. CDR1 and CDR2 (germline): SGHNT, YYREEE (reference sequence). The CDR3 protein is CASRGGYQETQYF. DNA of the CDR3: TGTGCCAGCAGGGGGGGGTACCAAGAGACCCAGTACTTC.

This chain connects TRBV6-1 to TRBJ1-4; D gene unclear. Trimming cost V 1 base and J 8 bases, with 11 bases left between them. This CDR3 is 14 amino acids long. Germline V gene lookup returns CDR1 MNHNS and CDR2 SASEGT. DNA of the CDR3: TGTGCCAGCAGTGAAGGCGACACTGGCGAAAAACTGTTTTTT. This encodes CASSEGDTGEKLFF.

V usage is TRBV30 and J usage is TRBJ2-7, with 9 bases fitting TRBD1. The CDR3 has 16 amino acids. CDR1 is GTSNPN and CDR2 is SVGIG in the germline V gene (reference sequence). V dropped 6 bases and J dropped 3; count of bases not matched to a gene: 15. This CDR3 reads CACQGRGQGSFYEQYF. The CDR3 DNA is TGTGCCTGTCAGGGCCGGGGACAGGGTTCCTTCTACGAGCAGTACTTC.

J is TRBJ2-7 and V is TRBV5-4; D unclear. The CDR3 is 16 residues long. Germline V gene lookup returns CDR1 SGHNT and CDR2 YYREEE (reference sequence). The V end lost 4 bases, the J end lost 0 bases, and 17 bases lay between the germline ends. CDR3 sequence (DNA): TGTGCCAGCAGCCAAAGCCCGGGTTCCTTCTCCTACGAGCAGTACGTC. It is translated as CASSQSPGSFSYEQYV.

This clone was seen just once. This chain joins TRBV5-8 and TRBJ2-1; a weak D match, TRBD2 (5 bases). Looked up from germline, CDR1 is SGHTS and CDR2 is YDEGEE. CDR3 length: 11 residues. V shed 7 bases and J shed 4 bases, with 6 bases lying between them. Here the CDR3 reads CASGLYNEQFF. The CDR3 nucleotides read TGTGCCAGCGGACTGTACAATGAGCAGTTCTTC.

This clone was observed a single time. The rearrangement uses TRBV6-1 and TRBJ1-5; no reliable D call. The CDR3 is made up of 15 amino acids. Trimming cost V 0 bases and J 4 bases, with 10 bases left between them. Germline V gives CDR1 MNHNS, CDR2 SASEGT. This chain's CDR3 is CASSEALAANQPQHF. The CDR3 DNA sequence: TGTGCCAGCAGTGAAGCGTTGGCGGCGAATCAGCCCCAGCATTTT.

J is TRBJ1-1 and V is TRBV6-5; D is unclear. The CDR3 spans 11 residues. Trimming pared 6 bases from V and 3 bases from J, leaving 5 bases between. Germline CDR1 MNHEY, CDR2 SVGAGI. The CDR3 sequence: CASSHYTEAFF. The CDR3 nucleotides are TGTGCCAGCAGCCATTACACTGAAGCTTTCTTT.